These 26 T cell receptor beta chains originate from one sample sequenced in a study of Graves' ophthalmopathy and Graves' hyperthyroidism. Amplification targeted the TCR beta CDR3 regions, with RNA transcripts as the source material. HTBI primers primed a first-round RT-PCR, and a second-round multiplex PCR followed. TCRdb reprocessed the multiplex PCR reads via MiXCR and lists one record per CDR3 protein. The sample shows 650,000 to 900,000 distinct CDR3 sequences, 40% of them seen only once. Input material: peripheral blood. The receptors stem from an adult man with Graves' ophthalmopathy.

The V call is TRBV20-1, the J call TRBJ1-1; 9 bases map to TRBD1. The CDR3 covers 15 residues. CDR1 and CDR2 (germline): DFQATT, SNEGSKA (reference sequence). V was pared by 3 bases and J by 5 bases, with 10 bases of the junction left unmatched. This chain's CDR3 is CSARGGQGVRTEAFF. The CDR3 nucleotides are TGCAGTGCTAGGGGGGGACAGGGTGTAAGGACTGAAGCTTTCTTT.

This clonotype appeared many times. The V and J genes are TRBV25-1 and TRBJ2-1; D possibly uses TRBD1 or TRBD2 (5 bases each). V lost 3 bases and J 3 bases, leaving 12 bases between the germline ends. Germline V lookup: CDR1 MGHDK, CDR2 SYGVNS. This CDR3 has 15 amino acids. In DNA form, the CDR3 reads TGTGCCAGCAGTGAGGGGGTGTGGGACTACAATGAGCAGTTCTTC. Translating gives CASSEGVWDYNEQFF.

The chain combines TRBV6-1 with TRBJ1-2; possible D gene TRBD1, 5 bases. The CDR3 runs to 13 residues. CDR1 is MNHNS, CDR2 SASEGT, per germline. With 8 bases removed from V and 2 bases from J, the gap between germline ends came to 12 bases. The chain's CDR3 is CASALQENYGYTF. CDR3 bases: TGTGCCAGCGCTTTACAGGAGAACTATGGCTACACCTTC.

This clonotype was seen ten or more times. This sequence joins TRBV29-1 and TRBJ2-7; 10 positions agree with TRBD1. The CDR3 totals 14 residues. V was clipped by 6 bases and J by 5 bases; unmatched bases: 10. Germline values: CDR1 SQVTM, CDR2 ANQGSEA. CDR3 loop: CSVTTSDRGNEQYF. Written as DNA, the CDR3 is TGCAGCGTAACCACCTCGGACAGGGGGAACGAGCAGTACTTC.

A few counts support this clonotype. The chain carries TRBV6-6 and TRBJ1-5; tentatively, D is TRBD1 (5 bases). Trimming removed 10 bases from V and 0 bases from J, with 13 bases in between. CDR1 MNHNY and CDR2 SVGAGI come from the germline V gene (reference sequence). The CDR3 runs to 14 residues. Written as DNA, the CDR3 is TGTGCCATCGAGACAGCCTATAGCAATCAGCCCCAGCATTTT. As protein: CAIETAYSNQPQHF.

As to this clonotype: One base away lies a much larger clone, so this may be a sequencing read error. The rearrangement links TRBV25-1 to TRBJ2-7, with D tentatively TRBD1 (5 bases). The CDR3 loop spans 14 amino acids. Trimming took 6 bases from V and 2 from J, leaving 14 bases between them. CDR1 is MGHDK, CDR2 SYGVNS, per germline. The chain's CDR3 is CASSFDSPTYEQYF. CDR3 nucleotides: TGTGCCAGCAGCTTCGACAGCCCTACCTACGAGCAGTACTTC.

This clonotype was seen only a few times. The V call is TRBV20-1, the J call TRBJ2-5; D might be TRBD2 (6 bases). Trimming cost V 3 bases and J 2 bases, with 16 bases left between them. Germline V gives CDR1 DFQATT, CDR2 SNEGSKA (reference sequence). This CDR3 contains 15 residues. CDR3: CSARRASEIQETQYF. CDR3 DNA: TGCAGTGCTAGGCGTGCTAGCGAGATACAAGAGACCCAGTACTTC.

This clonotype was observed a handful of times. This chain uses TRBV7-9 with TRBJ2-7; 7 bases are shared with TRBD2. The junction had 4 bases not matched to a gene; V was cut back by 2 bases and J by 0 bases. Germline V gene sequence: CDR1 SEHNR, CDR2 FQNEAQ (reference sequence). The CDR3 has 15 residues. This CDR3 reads CASSLSGEGSYEQYF. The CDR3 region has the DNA TGTGCCAGCAGCTTAAGCGGGGAGGGCTCCTACGAGCAGTACTTC.

The CDR3 region is CASIKMSGNTEAFF. In DNA form, the CDR3 reads TGTGCCAGCATAAAAATGTCCGGGAACACTGAAGCTTTCTTT. This rearrangement joins TRBV10-3 to TRBJ1-1, with unresolved D. Germline V gene data show CDR1 as ENHRY and CDR2 as SYGVKD. V lost 10 bases to trimming and J lost 1 base, with 16 bases between them. The CDR3 is made up of 14 amino acids.

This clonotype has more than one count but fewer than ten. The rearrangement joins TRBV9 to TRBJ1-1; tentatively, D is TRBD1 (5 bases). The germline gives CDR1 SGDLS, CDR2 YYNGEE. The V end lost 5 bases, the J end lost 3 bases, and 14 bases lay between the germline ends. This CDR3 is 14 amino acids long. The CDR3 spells CASSYGGVDTEAFF. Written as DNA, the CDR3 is TGTGCCAGCAGTTATGGGGGTGTGGACACTGAAGCTTTCTTT. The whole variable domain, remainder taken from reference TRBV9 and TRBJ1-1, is DSGVTQTPKHLITATGQRVTLRCSPRSGDLSVYWYQQSLDQGLQFLIQYYNGEERAKGNILERFSAQQFPDLHSELNLSSLELGDSALYFCASSYGGVDTEAFFGQGTRLTVV.

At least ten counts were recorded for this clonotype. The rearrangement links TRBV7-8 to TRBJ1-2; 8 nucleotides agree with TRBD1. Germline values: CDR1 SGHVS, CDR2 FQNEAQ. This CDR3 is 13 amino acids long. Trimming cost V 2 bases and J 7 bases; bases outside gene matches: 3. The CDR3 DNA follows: TGTGCCAGCAGCTTATTGACAGGGGCTGGCTACACCTTC. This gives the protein CASSLLTGAGYTF.

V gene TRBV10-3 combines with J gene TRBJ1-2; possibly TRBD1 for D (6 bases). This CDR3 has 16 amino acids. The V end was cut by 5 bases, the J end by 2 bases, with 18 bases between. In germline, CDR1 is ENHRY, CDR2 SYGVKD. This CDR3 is CAISYSSGQGNYGYTF. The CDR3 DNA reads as TGTGCCATCAGTTACTCGAGCGGGCAGGGGAACTATGGCTACACCTTC.

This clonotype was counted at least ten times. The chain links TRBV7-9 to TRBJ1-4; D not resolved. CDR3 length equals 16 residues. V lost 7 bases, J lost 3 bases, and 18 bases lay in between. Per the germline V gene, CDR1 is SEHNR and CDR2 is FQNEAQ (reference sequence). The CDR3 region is CASNSFGVTANEKLFF. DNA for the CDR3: TGTGCCAGCAACTCCTTTGGGGTCACAGCTAATGAAAAACTGTTTTTT. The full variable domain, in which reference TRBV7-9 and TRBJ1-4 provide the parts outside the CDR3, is DTGVSQNPRHKITKRGQNVTFRCDPISEHNRLYWYRQTLGQGPEFLTYFQNEAQLEKSRLLSDRFSAERPKGSFSTLEIQRTEQGDSAMYLCASNSFGVTANEKLFFGSGTQLSVL.

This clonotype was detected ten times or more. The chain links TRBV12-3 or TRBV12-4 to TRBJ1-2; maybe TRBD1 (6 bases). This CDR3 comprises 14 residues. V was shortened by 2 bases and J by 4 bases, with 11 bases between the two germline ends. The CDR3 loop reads CASSLLTGPYGYTF. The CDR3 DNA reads TGTGCCAGCAGTTTACTTACAGGGCCCTATGGCTACACCTTC.

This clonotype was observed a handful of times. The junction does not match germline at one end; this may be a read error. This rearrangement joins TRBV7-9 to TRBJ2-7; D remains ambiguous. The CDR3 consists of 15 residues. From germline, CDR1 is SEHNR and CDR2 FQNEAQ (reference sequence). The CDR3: CASSLGRRQHYEQYF. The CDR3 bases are TGTGCCAGCAGTTTAGGCCGCCGCCAGCACTACGAGCAGTACTTC.

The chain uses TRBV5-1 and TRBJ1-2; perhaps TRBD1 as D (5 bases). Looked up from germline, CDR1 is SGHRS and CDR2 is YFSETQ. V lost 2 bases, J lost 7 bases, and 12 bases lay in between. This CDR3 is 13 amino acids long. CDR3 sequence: CASSFGTGGGYTF. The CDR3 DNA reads TGCGCCAGCAGCTTTGGGACGGGCGGTGGCTACACCTTC.

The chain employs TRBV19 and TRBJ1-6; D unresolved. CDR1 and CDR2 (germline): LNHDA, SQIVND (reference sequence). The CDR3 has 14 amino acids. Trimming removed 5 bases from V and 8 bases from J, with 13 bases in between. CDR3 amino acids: CASSPTEGDSPLHF. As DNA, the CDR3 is TGTGCCAGTAGTCCTACCGAGGGCGATTCACCCCTCCACTTT. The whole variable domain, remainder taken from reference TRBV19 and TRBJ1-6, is DGGITQSPKYLFRKEGQNVTLSCEQNLNHDAMYWYRQDPGQGLRLIYYSQIVNDFQKGDIAEGYSVSREKKESFPLTVTSAQKNPTAFYLCASSPTEGDSPLHFGNGTRLTVT.

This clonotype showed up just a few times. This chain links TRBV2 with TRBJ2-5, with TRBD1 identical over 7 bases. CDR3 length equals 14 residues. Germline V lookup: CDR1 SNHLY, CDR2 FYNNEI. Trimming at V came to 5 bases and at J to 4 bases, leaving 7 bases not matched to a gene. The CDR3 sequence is CASSSDRVPETQYF. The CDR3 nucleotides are TGTGCCAGCAGTTCCGACAGGGTCCCAGAGACCCAGTACTTC. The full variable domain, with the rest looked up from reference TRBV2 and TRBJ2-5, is EPEVTQTPSHQVTQMGQEVILRCVPISNHLYFYWYRQILGQKVEFLVSFYNNEISEKSEIFDDQFSVERPDGSNFTLKIRSTKLEDSAMYFCASSSDRVPETQYFGPGTRLLVL.

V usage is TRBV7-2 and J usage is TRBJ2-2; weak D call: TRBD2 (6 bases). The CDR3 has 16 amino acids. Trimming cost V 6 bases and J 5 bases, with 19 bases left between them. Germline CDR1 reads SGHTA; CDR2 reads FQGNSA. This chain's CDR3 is CASRRGPSVETGELFF. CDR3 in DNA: TGTGCCAGCAGAAGGGGCCCTAGCGTCGAGACCGGGGAGCTGTTTTTT.

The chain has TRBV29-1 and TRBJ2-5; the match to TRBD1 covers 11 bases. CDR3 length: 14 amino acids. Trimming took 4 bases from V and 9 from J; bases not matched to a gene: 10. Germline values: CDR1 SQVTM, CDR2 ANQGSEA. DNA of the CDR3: TGCAGCGTTGGGACAGGGGGCGGCAATCAGCCCCAGTACTTC. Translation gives CSVGTGGGNQPQYF. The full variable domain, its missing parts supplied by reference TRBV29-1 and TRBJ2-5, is SAVISQKPSRDICQRGTSLTIQCQVDSQVTMMFWYRQQPGQSLTLIATANQGSEATYESGFVIDKFPISRPNLTFSTLTVSNMSPEDSSIYLCSVGTGGGNQPQYFGPGTRLLVL.

CDR3 bases: TGTGCCAGCAGCAAGAGCAGGGGGTACCGTGACACCGGGGAGCTGTTTTTT. The encoded protein is CASSKSRGYRDTGELFF. The chain couples TRBV7-2 to TRBJ2-2; 7 nucleotides agree with TRBD1. With V trimmed by 5 bases and J by 3 bases, 12 bases remained unmatched. CDR1 SGHTA and CDR2 FQGNSA come from the germline V gene. This CDR3 is built from 17 residues.

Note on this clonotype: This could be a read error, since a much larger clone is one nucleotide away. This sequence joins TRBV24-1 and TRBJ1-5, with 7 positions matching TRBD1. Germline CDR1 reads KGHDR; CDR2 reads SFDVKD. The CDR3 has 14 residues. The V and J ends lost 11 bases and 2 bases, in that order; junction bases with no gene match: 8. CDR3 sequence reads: CASNRDSRNQPQHF. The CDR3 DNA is TGTGCCAGCAACCGGGACAGCCGCAATCAGCCCCAGCATTTT.

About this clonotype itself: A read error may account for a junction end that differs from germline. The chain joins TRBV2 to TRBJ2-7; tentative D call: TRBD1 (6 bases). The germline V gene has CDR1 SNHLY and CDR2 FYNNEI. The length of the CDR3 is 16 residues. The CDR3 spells CASSNSDSPFSYGQYF. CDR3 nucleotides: TGTGCCAGCAGCAACTCGGACAGTCCATTCTCCTACGGGCAGTACTTC.

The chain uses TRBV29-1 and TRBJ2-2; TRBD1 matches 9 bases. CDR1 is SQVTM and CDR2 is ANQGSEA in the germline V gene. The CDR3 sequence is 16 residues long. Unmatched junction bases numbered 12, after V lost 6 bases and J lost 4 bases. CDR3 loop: CSVDGTGRAGTGELFF. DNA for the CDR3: TGCAGCGTGGATGGGACAGGGAGGGCTGGCACCGGGGAGCTGTTTTTT.

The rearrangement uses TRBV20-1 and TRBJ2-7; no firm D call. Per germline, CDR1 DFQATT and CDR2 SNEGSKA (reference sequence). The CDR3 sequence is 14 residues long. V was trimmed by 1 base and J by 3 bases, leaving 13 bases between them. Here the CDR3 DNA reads TGCAGTGCTAGAGTCCTTGGTGAAGACTACGAGCAGTACTTC. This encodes CSARVLGEDYEQYF.

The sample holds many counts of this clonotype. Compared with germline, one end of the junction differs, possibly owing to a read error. The CDR3 is CASSVTDSQPQHF. DNA of the CDR3: TGTGCCAGCAGTGTAACGGACAGTCAGCCCCAGCATTTT. J is TRBJ1-5 and V is TRBV24-1; D may be TRBD1 (6 bases). The germline V gene encodes CDR1 KGHDR and CDR2 SFDVKD. This CDR3 contains 13 residues.